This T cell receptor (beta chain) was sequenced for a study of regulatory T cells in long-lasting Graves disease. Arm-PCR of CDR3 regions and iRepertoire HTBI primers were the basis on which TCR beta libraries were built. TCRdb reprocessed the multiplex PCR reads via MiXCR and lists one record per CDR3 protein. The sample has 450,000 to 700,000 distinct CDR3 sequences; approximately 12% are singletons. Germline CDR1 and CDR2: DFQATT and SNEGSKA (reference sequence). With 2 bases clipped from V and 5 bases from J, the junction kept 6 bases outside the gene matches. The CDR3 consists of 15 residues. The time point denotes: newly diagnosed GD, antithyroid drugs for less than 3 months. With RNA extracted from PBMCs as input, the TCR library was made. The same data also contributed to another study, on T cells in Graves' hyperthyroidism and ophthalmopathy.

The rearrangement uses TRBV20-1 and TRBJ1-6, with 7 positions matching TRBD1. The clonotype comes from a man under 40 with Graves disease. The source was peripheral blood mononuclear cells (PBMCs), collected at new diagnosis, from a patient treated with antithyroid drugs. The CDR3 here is CSARLGQPNNSPLHF. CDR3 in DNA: TGCAGTGCTAGACTGGGACAGCCTAATAATTCACCCCTCCACTTT.